What follows are 3 T cell receptor beta chains derived from one specimen sequenced in a study of shared clonotypes between healthy human individuals. The method was immunoSEQ multiplex PCR; TCRdb's version includes in-frame clones alone and lacks a portion of them. The sample contains under 1,900,000 clones, 98% of which appear only once. The sequencing sample was made of naive CD4+ T cells sorted from blood. Noted subset: CD45RA+ positively selected. These receptors all come from a young man in good health.

About this clone itself: This specimen includes other DNA sequences encoding the same CDR3. V gene TRBV5-1 combines with J gene TRBJ1-1; weak D call: TRBD1 (5 bases). Germline V CDR1 and CDR2: SGHRS, YFSETQ. V was cut by 0 bases and J by 1 base, with 7 bases left in between. The CDR3 is 14 residues long. DNA of the CDR3: TGCGCCAGCAGCTTGGGACAGCAGAACACTGAAGCTTTCTTT. This encodes CASSLGQQNTEAFF.

The gene calls are TRBV28 and TRBJ1-5; TRBD1 aligns across 8 bases. The V segment lost 8 bases and the J segment 7 bases; nucleotides outside the gene matches: 13. Germline values: CDR1 MDHEN, CDR2 SYDVKM. CDR3 length equals 15 residues. The CDR3 sequence is CASPPWTGKTQPQHF. CDR3 coding DNA: TGTGCCAGCCCTCCCTGGACAGGGAAGACCCAGCCCCAGCATTTT.

CDR3 coding DNA: TGTGCCACCAGCAGGCAGGGTGATACTGAAGCTTTCTTT. It translates to CATSRQGDTEAFF. The chain has TRBV15 and TRBJ1-1, with D tentatively TRBD1 (5 bases). Trimming shortened V by 3 bases and J by 5 bases, and 10 bases separated the two germline ends. Germline CDR1 reads LNHNV; CDR2 reads YYDKDF (reference sequence). This CDR3 comprises 13 residues.